One and the same sample provided the 12 T cell receptor beta chains below, sequenced in a study of shared clonotypes between healthy human individuals (dated by TCRdb to the early 2020s). Library construction relied on the immunoSEQ multiplex PCR assay. In TCRdb, the immuneACCESS table is reduced to in-frame sequences with V and J assigned. These tables do not hold every clone; where another copy was compared, an unresolved V gene accounts for under half, and the others remain unexplained. The sample yields 600,000 to 750,000 clones; approximately 75% were counted once. In total, the top ten clones hold 1.5% to 2% of the sample. The sample consisted of memory CD4+ T cells sorted from blood. According to the study, the label for this sample's cell subset or site signals: CD45RA-negative fraction. These receptors were obtained from a woman aged 25 to 39 in good health.

The chain is built from TRBV5-4 and TRBJ1-1; TRBD1 is a possible D gene (5 bases). V was clipped by 4 bases and J by 4 bases, with 11 bases between them. Germline V gene data show CDR1 as SGHNT and CDR2 as YYREEE (reference sequence). The CDR3 extends over 13 amino acids. This CDR3 reads CASSRTGFTEAFF. As DNA, the CDR3 is TGTGCCAGCAGCAGAACAGGTTTCACTGAAGCTTTCTTT.

This clone was observed many times. V usage is TRBV29-1 and J usage is TRBJ2-2, with 7 positions matching TRBD1. With V trimmed by 7 bases and J by 4 bases, 6 bases remained unmatched. Looked up from germline, CDR1 is SQVTM and CDR2 is ANQGSEA. This CDR3 has 13 amino acids. CDR3 protein: CSARQGSTGELFF. The CDR3 DNA is TGCAGCGCCCGACAGGGTAGCACCGGGGAGCTGTTTTTT.

V and J are TRBV27 and TRBJ2-5; 8 nucleotides match TRBD1. The end of the DNA is better explained by TRBJ2-7, so the J call may be wrong. Germline lookup yields CDR1 MNHEY and CDR2 SMNVEV (reference sequence). The CDR3 loop spans 13 amino acids. The CDR3 sequence is CASSGQGPYEQYF. In nucleotides, the CDR3 is TGTGCCAGCAGTGGACAGGGTCCCTACGAGCAGTACTTC.

V usage is TRBV21-1 and J usage is TRBJ1-5. TRBV21-1 is shown as a pseudogene. The CDR3 totals 15 residues. The CDR3 loop is CASRGTGGFNQPQHF. In nucleotides, the CDR3 is TGTGCCAGCAGGGGGACCGGGGGCTTTAATCAGCCCCAGCATTTT.

There are many counts of this clone. The genes are TRBV5-1 and TRBJ2-2; the D gene is possibly TRBD2 (6 bases). The CDR3 has 18 amino acids. The V and J ends lost 1 base and 6 bases respectively, with 22 bases between them. Germline V gene lookup returns CDR1 SGHRS and CDR2 YFSETQ. CDR3 protein: CASSLTAGGAGGAGELFF. The CDR3 DNA reads as TGCGCCAGCAGCTTGACCGCAGGAGGGGCTGGTGGGGCCGGGGAGCTGTTTTTT.

The J gene is TRBJ2-7, the V gene TRBV7-2; tentatively, D is TRBD2 (6 bases). Germline-derived CDR1 and CDR2 are SGHTA and FQGNSA. V lost 5 bases and J lost 2, with 19 bases in between. The CDR3 loop spans 16 amino acids. The CDR3: CASSRRWGGNPYEQYF. CDR3 bases: TGTGCCAGCAGCCGCAGATGGGGCGGGAACCCCTACGAGCAGTACTTC.

The rearrangement links TRBV19 to TRBJ2-1; TRBD2 matches at 11 bases. The germline gives CDR1 LNHDA, CDR2 SQIVND (reference sequence). The CDR3 contains 16 residues. V shed 5 bases, J shed 4 bases, and the junction held 7 bases outside the gene matches. The chain's CDR3 is CASSGTSGSPYNEQFF. The CDR3 DNA reads TGTGCCAGTAGTGGTACTAGCGGGAGTCCGTACAATGAGCAGTTCTTC. Full variable domain (rest looked up from reference TRBV19 and TRBJ2-1): DGGITQSPKYLFRKEGQNVTLSCEQNLNHDAMYWYRQDPGQGLRLIYYSQIVNDFQKGDIAEGYSVSREKKESFPLTVTSAQKNPTAFYLCASSGTSGSPYNEQFFGPGTRLTVL.

This rearrangement joins TRBV7-6 to TRBJ2-1; TRBD2 matches at 12 bases. The V and J ends lost 2 bases and 6 bases, in that order; junction bases with no gene match: 11. CDR1 and CDR2 from the germline V gene are SGHVS and FNYEAQ. The CDR3 sequence is 18 residues long. CDR3 bases: TGTGCCAGCAGCTTAAGTCCTAGCGGGAGGGCTGCGGTCAATGAGCAGTTCTTC. Amino acid sequence: CASSLSPSGRAAVNEQFF.

This rearrangement joins TRBV7-3 to TRBJ2-2; D is possibly TRBD2 (6 bases). From germline, CDR1 is SGHTA and CDR2 FQGTGA. The V and J ends lost 5 bases and 8 bases respectively, with 12 bases between them. This CDR3 has 13 residues. The CDR3 bases are TGTGCCAGCAGCCCCGACGGGAGAGGGGAGCTGTTTTTT. It translates to CASSPDGRGELFF.

This chain connects TRBV30 to TRBJ1-1, with 9 positions matching TRBD1. This CDR3 is built from 15 residues. Germline CDR1 is GTSNPN and CDR2 is SVGIG (reference sequence). V was pared by 7 bases and J by 3 bases, with 12 bases of the junction left unmatched. The CDR3 DNA reads TGTGCCTTGACTAGGGGACAGGGAGGTTACACTGAAGCTTTCTTT. It codes for CALTRGQGGYTEAFF.

This clone has a handful of counts. The chain employs TRBV29-1 and TRBJ1-5; D unclear. Trimming removed 4 bases from V and 0 bases from J, with 7 bases in between. Germline values: CDR1 SQVTM, CDR2 ANQGSEA. This CDR3 spans 13 amino acids. The CDR3 sequence: CSVVADSNQPQHF. The CDR3 region has the DNA TGCAGCGTTGTGGCGGATAGCAATCAGCCCCAGCATTTT.

The chain recombines TRBV6-1 with TRBJ1-4; D is unclear. The CDR3 loop spans 17 amino acids. Trimming shortened V by 3 bases and J by 0 bases, and 14 bases separated the two germline ends. Germline V lookup: CDR1 MNHNS, CDR2 SASEGT. The CDR3 sequence is CASSEIGGFATNEKLFF. CDR3 bases: TGTGCCAGCAGTGAGATAGGAGGTTTTGCAACTAATGAAAAACTGTTTTTT.